This TCR beta chain was documented in a study of shared clonotypes between healthy human individuals. The overall study: Plates per donor: three CD4 naive, three CD4 memory, two CD8 naive, one CD8 memory. Broader study findings: Sampling covered nothing but blood. Tissue TCR repertoires likely differ from those found in blood.

Clones were sequenced by immunoSEQ multiplex PCR, and TCRdb holds only the in-frame ones, with some missing. The profile shows about 2 million clones, about 95% of them singletons. Notes on this clone: What it recognizes is unknown.

Naive CD8 cells comprised CD45RO-negative, CCR7-positively selected cells, excluding terminally differentiated effector memory CD45RA+ cells. The study drew its donors from healthy HIV-negative adults without recent acute infections or vaccinations. J lost 6 bases, V lost 3 bases, and 8 bases had no gene match. The CDR3 is 15 amino acids. The germline V gene has CDR1 SNHLY and CDR2 FYNNEI. The sample comprised naive CD8+ T cells sorted from blood. The gene calls are TRBV2 and TRBJ1-2; 9 bases agree with TRBD1. This sequence was found in a man between 18 and 29 years old in good health. For the CDR3, the DNA is TGTGCCAGCAGTGACCCCTCCACAGGGGGCAATGGCTACACCTTC. It encodes CASSDPSTGGNGYTF.